Listed below are T cell receptor beta chains from one sample, sequenced in a study of human T cells and chemical hapten exposure. MiXCR, run by TCRdb on the RACE reads, gives a single entry per CDR3 protein. The sample consists of more than 250,000 distinct CDR3 sequences, approximately 7.5% of them appearing once. Sample: whole blood, taken in connection with sensitization to the hapten diphenylcyclopropenone (DPC). The receptors were gathered from a man between 18 and 35 years old with alopecia areata. Some clones in this sample may be carry-over from other donors' samples. The CDR3 runs from the conserved cysteine through the conserved F or W. Each record gives: clone size, D gene, J gene, V gene, CDR3 length, CDR3 protein, CDR3 DNA. A D gene is named only where the DNA matches it firmly. Clone size is given for some rows only: seen once, a few or many times, or a class if the clone is expanded.

clone_size: NA; d_call: NA; j_call: TRBJ1-6; v_call: TRBV12-3/TRBV12-4; cdr3_length: 15; cdr3_aa: CASSPQVLGNSPLHF; cdr3_nt: TGTGCCAGCAGTCCTCAGGTCCTGGGCAATTCACCCCTCCACTTT
clone_size: NA; d_call: TRBD1; j_call: TRBJ2-7; v_call: TRBV11-1; cdr3_length: 15; cdr3_aa: CASSWPRTGGNEQYF; cdr3_nt: TGTGCCAGCAGCTGGCCGAGGACAGGGGGCAACGAGCAGTACTTC
clone_size: NA; d_call: TRBD1; j_call: TRBJ1-1; v_call: TRBV10-3; cdr3_length: 16; cdr3_aa: CATQEGRGSANTEAFF; cdr3_nt: TGTGCCACCCAAGAAGGCAGGGGGAGTGCGAACACTGAAGCTTTCTTT
clone_size: many; d_call: NA; j_call: TRBJ2-7; v_call: TRBV4-1; cdr3_length: 17; cdr3_aa: CASSLTRSRLLSYEQYF; cdr3_nt: TGCGCCAGCAGCCTGACCCGGTCCAGACTCCTCTCCTACGAGCAGTACTTC
clone_size: many; d_call: TRBD2; j_call: TRBJ2-1; v_call: TRBV18; cdr3_length: 17; cdr3_aa: CASSPPTGGALSNEQFF; cdr3_nt: TGTGCCAGCTCACCCCCGACGGGAGGGGCGCTGAGCAATGAGCAGTTCTTC
clone_size: NA; d_call: NA; j_call: TRBJ1-2; v_call: TRBV7-9; cdr3_length: 16; cdr3_aa: CASSLALSGSSYGYTF; cdr3_nt: TGTGCCAGCAGCTTAGCGCTTAGTGGCAGTTCATATGGCTACACCTTC
clone_size: NA; d_call: NA; j_call: TRBJ1-2; v_call: TRBV9; cdr3_length: 12; cdr3_aa: CASSDGSYGYTF; cdr3_nt: TGTGCCAGCAGCGATGGGAGCTATGGCTACACCTTC
clone_size: many; d_call: NA; j_call: TRBJ2-3; v_call: TRBV5-1; cdr3_length: 15; cdr3_aa: CASSLGVLSTDTQYF; cdr3_nt: TGCGCCAGCAGCTTGGGGGTTCTTAGCACAGATACGCAGTATTTT
clone_size: many; d_call: NA; j_call: TRBJ2-5; v_call: TRBV28; cdr3_length: 14; cdr3_aa: CASGLPSKQETQYF; cdr3_nt: TGTGCCAGCGGCTTACCGAGTAAACAAGAGACCCAGTACTTC
clone_size: few; d_call: NA; j_call: TRBJ1-1; v_call: TRBV10-3; cdr3_length: 17; cdr3_aa: CAISEVWTENWNTEAFF; cdr3_nt: TGTGCCATCAGTGAGGTTTGGACAGAGAATTGGAACACTGAAGCTTTCTTT
clone_size: medium-sized; d_call: NA; j_call: TRBJ2-5; v_call: TRBV3-1; cdr3_length: 16; cdr3_aa: CASSQDVREYQETQYF; cdr3_nt: TGTGCCAGCAGCCAAGATGTCAGGGAGTACCAAGAGACCCAGTACTTC
clone_size: few; d_call: TRBD1; j_call: TRBJ1-2; v_call: TRBV4-3; cdr3_length: 18; cdr3_aa: CASSQLLRDREDGYGYTF; cdr3_nt: TGCGCCAGCAGCCAACTTCTCCGGGACAGGGAGGACGGCTATGGCTACACCTTC
clone_size: few; d_call: TRBD1; j_call: TRBJ1-2; v_call: TRBV3-1; cdr3_length: 14; cdr3_aa: CASSQDQGAYGYTF; cdr3_nt: TGTGCCAGCAGCCAAGATCAGGGGGCGTATGGCTACACCTTC
clone_size: few; d_call: NA; j_call: TRBJ2-3; v_call: TRBV12-3/TRBV12-4; cdr3_length: 15; cdr3_aa: CASSLALRGADTQYF; cdr3_nt: TGTGCCAGCAGTTTAGCGTTAAGGGGGGCAGATACGCAGTATTTT
clone_size: NA; d_call: TRBD1; j_call: TRBJ2-4; v_call: TRBV7-9; cdr3_length: 14; cdr3_aa: CASSPSRTGLIQYF; cdr3_nt: TGTGCCAGCAGCCCTAGTAGGACAGGGCTCATTCAGTACTTC
clone_size: few; d_call: TRBD2; j_call: TRBJ2-1; v_call: TRBV7-9; cdr3_length: 17; cdr3_aa: CASSLPHRLARYNEQFF; cdr3_nt: TGTGCCAGCAGCTTACCCCACCGACTAGCTCGGTACAATGAGCAGTTCTTC
clone_size: many; d_call: NA; j_call: TRBJ1-5; v_call: TRBV15; cdr3_length: 16; cdr3_aa: CATSKGSLESGQPQHF; cdr3_nt: TGTGCCACCAGCAAGGGTTCACTCGAATCGGGACAGCCCCAGCATTTT
clone_size: once; d_call: NA; j_call: TRBJ2-3; v_call: TRBV9; cdr3_length: 13; cdr3_aa: CASSTYRADTQYF; cdr3_nt: TGTGCCAGCAGCACCTACAGGGCAGATACGCAGTATTTT